The rows below give T cell receptor beta chains drawn from one sample of a study of tumor-infiltrating lymphocytes in primary liver carcinoma. TCRdb re-analysed the multiplex PCR reads in MiXCR, keeping a single row per CDR3 protein. The repertoire holds 70,000 to 95,000 distinct CDR3 sequences, with 60% to 80% as singletons. Sequencing was done on a sample of liver tumor tissue from sampling region 4. These receptors all come from a man in his forties or fifties with primary liver carcinoma and hepatitis B virus infection. Both conserved end residues are part of each CDR3. The D gene is left open where the match is weak.

d_call | v_call | cdr3_aa
TRBD1 | TRBV20-1 | CSARGTGGTDTQYF
. | TRBV6-5 | CASTTSKGSNQPQHF
. | TRBV4-1 | CASSQAGQLSHEQYF
. | TRBV28 | CASSSIGWGGPGELFF
. | TRBV5-6 | CASSLACSYKQYF
TRBD2 | TRBV6-6 | CTSSYSGSGADTQYF
. | TRBV2 | CASSEEMTTNNEQFF
. | TRBV6-1 | CASSEEHNVQETQYF
. | TRBV10-3 | CTIEAPYGYTF
. | TRBV11-2 | CAISEGENRNTICF
. | TRBV19 | CASKPGNLNTDTQYF
. | TRBV7-8 | CASSASLGGNEQFF
. | TRBV11-2 | CASSLDIGLAMGEQSF
TRBD2 | TRBV11-2 | CASSFSSTSGSGGGFF
. | TRBV11-2 | CASSPGYNEQLF
. | TRBV28 | CASMGTGDYGYTF
. | TRBV6-5 | CASSITQDFGSSEQYF
. | TRBV11-2 | CPSTFGGSQETRYF
TRBD2 | TRBV29-1 | CGASGLVGFYEQYF
TRBD2 | TRBV29-1 | CSVEPLTSGIYNEQFF
. | TRBV11-3 | CASLSSDEQYF
TRBD2 | TRBV6-2/TRBV6-3 | CASGSAGGYEQYF
TRBD1 | TRBV5-1 | CSSSRTGHTDTQYF
TRBD1 | TRBV7-9 | CASSFSGTGGLGQPQHF
. | TRBV7-9 | CASPKGSYNEQFF
. | TRBV28 | CASSSDPRGYTF
. | TRBV6-5 | CASSYRLKQSQYF
. | TRBV6-1 | CASSVTGSGTDTQYF
. | TRBV29-1 | CSVERTPYKQYF
. | TRBV6-5 | CASSPSIPNTEAFF
. | TRBV10-3 | CAISEATSSTDTQYF
TRBD2 | TRBV6-5 | CASSSLPTSGGGAKNIQYF
. | TRBV4-1 | CASQVSSSSGEQFF
. | TRBV11-2 | CASSSLVGSSYEQYF
. | TRBV11-2 | CASSQGGGTIYF
. | TRBV6-5 | CVSSSHSPDTQYF
TRBD1 | TRBV5-1 | CASSYGQGPVEQYF
. | TRBV11-2 | CASSLAGEYEQYF
. | TRBV6-6 | CASSYEIVDTQYF
. | TRBV7-9 | CANSFNSGELFF
. | TRBV6-1 | CASSDYYEQYF
. | TRBV28 | CASSLSSHSYLSNQPQHF
TRBD1 | TRBV28 | CASSDDRGRVLSSYEQYF
. | TRBV2 | CASSEEYGRQYF
. | TRBV29-1 | CSARATTHTGELFF
. | TRBV12-3/TRBV12-4 | CASSLVGETQYF
. | TRBV7-9 | CASIDRSGDEQFF
. | TRBV12-3/TRBV12-4 | CVSSLRESYELYF
. | TRBV4-2 | CASSQSYGNSHEQYF
TRBD2 | TRBV12-3/TRBV12-4 | CASSLSASGGLNEQFF
TRBD2 | TRBV11-2 | CASEETSGNNEQLF
. | TRBV14 | CASGQGVSPVTEAFF